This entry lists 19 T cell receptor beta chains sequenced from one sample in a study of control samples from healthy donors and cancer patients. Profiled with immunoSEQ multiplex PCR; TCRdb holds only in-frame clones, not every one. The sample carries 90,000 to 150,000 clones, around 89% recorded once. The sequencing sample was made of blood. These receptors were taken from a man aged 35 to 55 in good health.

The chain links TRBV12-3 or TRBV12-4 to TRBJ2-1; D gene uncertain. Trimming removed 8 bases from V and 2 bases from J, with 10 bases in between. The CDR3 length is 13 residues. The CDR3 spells CASCWQTYNEQFF. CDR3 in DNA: TGTGCCAGCTGCTGGCAGACCTACAATGAGCAGTTCTTC.

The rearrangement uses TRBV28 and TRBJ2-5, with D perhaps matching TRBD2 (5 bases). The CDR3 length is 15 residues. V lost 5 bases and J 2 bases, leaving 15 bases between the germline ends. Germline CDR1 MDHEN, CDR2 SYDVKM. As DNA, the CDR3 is TGTGCCAGCAGTCCCTTCGGGGTTTTGCAAGAGACCCAGTACTTC. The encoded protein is CASSPFGVLQETQYF.

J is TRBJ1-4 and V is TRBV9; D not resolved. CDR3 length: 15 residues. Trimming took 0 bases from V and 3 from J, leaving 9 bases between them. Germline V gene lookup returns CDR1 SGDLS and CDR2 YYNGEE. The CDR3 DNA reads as TGTGCCAGCAGCGTAGGGGTAGAACCTAATGAAAAACTGTTTTTT. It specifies CASSVGVEPNEKLFF.

The CDR3 spells CASSLIGTNSYEQYF. The CDR3 nucleotides read TGTGCCAGCAGTCTAATCGGGACAAACTCCTACGAGCAGTACTTC. The genes are TRBV27 and TRBJ2-7; D possibly corresponds to TRBD1 (6 bases). Germline lookup yields CDR1 MNHEY and CDR2 SMNVEV (reference sequence). V was clipped by 5 bases and J by 0 bases, with 14 bases between them. The length of the CDR3 is 15 residues.

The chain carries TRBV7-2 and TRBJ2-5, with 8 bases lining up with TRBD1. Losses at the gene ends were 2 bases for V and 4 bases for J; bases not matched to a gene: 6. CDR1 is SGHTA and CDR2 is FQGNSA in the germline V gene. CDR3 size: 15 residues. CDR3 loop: CASSLFGQGGETQYF. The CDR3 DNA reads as TGTGCCAGCAGCTTATTTGGACAGGGTGGAGAGACCCAGTACTTC. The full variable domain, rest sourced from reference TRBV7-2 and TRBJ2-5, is GAGVSQSPSNKVTEKGKDVELRCDPISGHTALYWYRQSLGQGLEFLIYFQGNSAPDKSGLPSDRFSAERTGGSVSTLTIQRTQQEDSAVYLCASSLFGQGGETQYFGPGTRLLVL.

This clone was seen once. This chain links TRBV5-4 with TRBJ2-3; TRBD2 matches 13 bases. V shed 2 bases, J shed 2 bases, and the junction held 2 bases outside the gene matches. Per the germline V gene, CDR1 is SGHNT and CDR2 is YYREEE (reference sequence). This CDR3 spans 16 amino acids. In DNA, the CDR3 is TGTGCCAGCAGCTTACTAGCGGGGGGGATCACAGATACGCAGTATTTT. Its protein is CASSLLAGGITDTQYF.

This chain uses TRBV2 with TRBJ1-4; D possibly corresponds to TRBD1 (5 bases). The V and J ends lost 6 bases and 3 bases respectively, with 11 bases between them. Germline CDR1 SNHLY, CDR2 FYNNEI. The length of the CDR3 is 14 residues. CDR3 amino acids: CASSPGTANEKLFF. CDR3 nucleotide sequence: TGTGCCAGCAGCCCCGGGACCGCTAATGAAAAACTGTTTTTT. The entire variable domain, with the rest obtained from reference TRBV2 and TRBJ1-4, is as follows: EPEVTQTPSHQVTQMGQEVILRCVPISNHLYFYWYRQILGQKVEFLVSFYNNEISEKSEIFDDQFSVERPDGSNFTLKIRSTKLEDSAMYFCASSPGTANEKLFFGSGTQLSVL.

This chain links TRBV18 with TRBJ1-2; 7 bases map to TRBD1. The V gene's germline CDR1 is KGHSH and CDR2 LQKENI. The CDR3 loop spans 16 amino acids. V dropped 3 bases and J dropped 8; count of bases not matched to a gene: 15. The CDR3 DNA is TGTGCCAGCTCACCTACCGGGACAGCTCTAACTGAGGGCTACACCTTC. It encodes CASSPTGTALTEGYTF.

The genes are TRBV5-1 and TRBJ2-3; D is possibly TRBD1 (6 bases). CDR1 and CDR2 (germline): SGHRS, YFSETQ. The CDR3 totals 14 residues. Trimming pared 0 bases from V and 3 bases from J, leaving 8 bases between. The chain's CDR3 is CASSLDRVTDTQYF. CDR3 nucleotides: TGCGCCAGCAGCTTGGACAGGGTGACAGATACGCAGTATTTT.

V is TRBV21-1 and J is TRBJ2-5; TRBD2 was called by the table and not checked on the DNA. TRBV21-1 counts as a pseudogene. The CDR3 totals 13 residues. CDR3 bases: TGTGCCAGCACCCCCCGCGGGGGAGAGACCCAGTACTTC. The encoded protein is CASTPRGGETQYF.

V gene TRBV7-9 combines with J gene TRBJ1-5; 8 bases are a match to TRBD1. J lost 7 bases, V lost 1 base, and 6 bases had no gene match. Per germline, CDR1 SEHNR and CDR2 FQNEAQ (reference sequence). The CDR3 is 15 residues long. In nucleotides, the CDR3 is TGTGCCAGCAGCTTAGACGGACAGGGCGGCCAGCCCCAGCATTTT. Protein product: CASSLDGQGGQPQHF.

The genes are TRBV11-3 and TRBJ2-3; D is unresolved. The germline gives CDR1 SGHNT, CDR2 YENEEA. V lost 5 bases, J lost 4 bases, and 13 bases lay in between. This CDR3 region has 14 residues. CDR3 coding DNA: TGTGCCAGCAGCCCTACCACCGGGTCAGATACGCAGTATTTT. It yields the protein CASSPTTGSDTQYF.

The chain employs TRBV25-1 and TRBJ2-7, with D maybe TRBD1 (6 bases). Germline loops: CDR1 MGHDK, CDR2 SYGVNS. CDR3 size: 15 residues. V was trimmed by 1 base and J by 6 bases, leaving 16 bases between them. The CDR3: CASSEWAGVLSEQYF. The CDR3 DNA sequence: TGTGCCAGCAGTGAATGGGCAGGGGTCCTTTCCGAGCAGTACTTC.

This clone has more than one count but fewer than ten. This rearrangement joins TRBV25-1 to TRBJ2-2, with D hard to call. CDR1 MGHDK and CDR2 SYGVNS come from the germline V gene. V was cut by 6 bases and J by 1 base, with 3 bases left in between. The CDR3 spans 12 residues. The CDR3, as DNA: TGTGCCAGCAGCAGGAACACCGGGGAGCTGTTTTTT. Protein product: CASSRNTGELFF.

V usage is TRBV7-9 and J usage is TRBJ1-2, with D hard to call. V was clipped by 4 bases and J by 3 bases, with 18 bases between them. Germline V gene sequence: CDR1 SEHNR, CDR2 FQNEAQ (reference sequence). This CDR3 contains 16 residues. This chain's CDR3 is CASSSAGSRLDYGYTF. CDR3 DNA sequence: TGTGCCAGCAGCTCAGCCGGGAGCCGGCTGGACTATGGCTACACCTTC. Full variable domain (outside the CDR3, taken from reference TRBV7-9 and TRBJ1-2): DTGVSQNPRHKITKRGQNVTFRCDPISEHNRLYWYRQTLGQGPEFLTYFQNEAQLEKSRLLSDRFSAERPKGSFSTLEIQRTEQGDSAMYLCASSSAGSRLDYGYTFGSGTRLTVV.

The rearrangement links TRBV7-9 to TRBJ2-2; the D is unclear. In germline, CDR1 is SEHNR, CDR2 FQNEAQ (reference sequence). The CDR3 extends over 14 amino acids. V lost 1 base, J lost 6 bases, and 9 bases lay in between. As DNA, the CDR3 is TGTGCCAGCAGCTTAGTTGGGGTTTCCGGGGAGCTGTTTTTT. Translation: CASSLVGVSGELFF. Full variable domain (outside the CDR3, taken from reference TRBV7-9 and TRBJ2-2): DTGVSQNPRHKITKRGQNVTFRCDPISEHNRLYWYRQTLGQGPEFLTYFQNEAQLEKSRLLSDRFSAERPKGSFSTLEIQRTEQGDSAMYLCASSLVGVSGELFFGEGSRLTVL.

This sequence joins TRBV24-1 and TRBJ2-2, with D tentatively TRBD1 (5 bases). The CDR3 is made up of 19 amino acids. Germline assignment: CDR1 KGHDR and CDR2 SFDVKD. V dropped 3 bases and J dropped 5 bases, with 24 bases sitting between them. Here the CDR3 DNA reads TGTGCCACCAGTGATGTCGACAAGGGGCGGAGTAGGGGTACCGGGGAGCTGTTTTTT. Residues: CATSDVDKGRSRGTGELFF.

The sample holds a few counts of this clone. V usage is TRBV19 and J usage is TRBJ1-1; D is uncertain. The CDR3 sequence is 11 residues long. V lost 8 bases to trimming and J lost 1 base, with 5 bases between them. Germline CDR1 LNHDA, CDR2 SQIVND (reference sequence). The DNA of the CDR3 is TGTGCCAGTGAGGAGAACACTGAAGCTTTCTTT. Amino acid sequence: CASEENTEAFF.

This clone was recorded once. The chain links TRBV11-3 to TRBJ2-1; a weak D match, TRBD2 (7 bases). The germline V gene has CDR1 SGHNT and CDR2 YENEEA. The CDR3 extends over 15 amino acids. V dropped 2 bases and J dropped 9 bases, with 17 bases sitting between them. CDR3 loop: CASSLSVGGAGEQFF. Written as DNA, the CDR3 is TGTGCCAGCAGCTTAAGTGTTGGGGGGGCGGGTGAGCAGTTCTTC.